This TCR beta chain was recovered during a study of T cells after yellow fever vaccination. This clonotype has a handful of counts. Its antigen is currently unknown. From germline, CDR1 is DFQATT and CDR2 SNEGSKA (reference sequence). Trimming pared 6 bases from V and 1 base from J, leaving 14 bases between. The CDR3 totals 14 residues. MiXCR was run by TCRdb on the 5' RACE reads, yielding one entry per CDR3 protein. The sample includes 300,000 or so distinct CDR3 sequences, about 8.3% of them seen just once. Regarding the study as a whole: From the bulk population, abundant clonotypes could contaminate and appear within FACS-sorted repertoires.

The TCR sequence derives from a man between 18 and 29 years old who received the YFV17D yellow fever vaccine. The sequencing here drew on PBMCs, taken approximately 47 days after the first yellow fever vaccination. The chain has TRBV20-1 and TRBJ2-3; D ambiguous. This CDR3 reads CSAPSSAGTDTQYF. CDR3 bases: TGCAGTGCCCCCTCATCGGCGGGCACAGATACGCAGTATTTT.